The 18 T cell receptor beta chains below were found in one sample sequenced in a study of cytomegalovirus exposure and HLA in healthy donors. This PCR relied on a set of 60 Vbeta primers and 13 Jbeta primers. Method: immunoSEQ multiplex PCR; TCRdb's copy keeps in-frame clones and lacks some. The table lists about 150,000 clones, around four fifths of them singletons. The sample consisted of PBMCs. The origin of the receptors is a woman in her forties in good health and CMV-seronegative.

The sample holds a few counts of this clone. The chain has TRBV6-1 and TRBJ1-1; 12 bases are shared with TRBD1. The germline V gene encodes CDR1 MNHNS and CDR2 SASEGT. With 2 bases clipped from V and 4 bases from J, the junction kept 5 bases outside the gene matches. The CDR3 is 16 residues long. In nucleotides, the CDR3 is TGTGCCAGCAGTGAACCGGGACAGGGGGCAACCACTGAAGCTTTCTTT. Translation: CASSEPGQGATTEAFF.

This chain joins TRBV30 and TRBJ2-7; tentatively, D is TRBD1 (6 bases). V was shortened by 4 bases and J by 0 bases, with 7 bases between the two germline ends. Germline V gene data show CDR1 as GTSNPN and CDR2 as SVGIG (reference sequence). This CDR3 spans 12 amino acids. The CDR3 nucleotides read TGTGCCTGGAACAGGGACTCCTACGAGCAGTACTTC. Translating gives CAWNRDSYEQYF.

This clone was picked up one time. The chain combines TRBV5-6 with TRBJ1-6; 7 bases are shared with TRBD1. The CDR3 consists of 17 residues. With V trimmed by 1 base and J by 9 bases, 13 bases remained unmatched. The germline V gene encodes CDR1 SGHDT and CDR2 YYEEEE. CDR3 bases: TGTGCCAGCAGCTTGAGGGTGAACGGTAGGGGGCGTTCACCCCTCCACTTT. This sequence encodes CASSLRVNGRGRSPLHF.

V is TRBV2 and J is TRBJ2-1; D may be TRBD2 (5 bases). CDR1 and CDR2 from the germline V gene are SNHLY and FYNNEI. V was clipped by 9 bases and J by 7 bases, with 16 bases between them. This CDR3 region has 13 residues. This CDR3 reads CARTGVLTNEQFF. The DNA of the CDR3 is TGTGCCAGGACCGGGGTGTTAACTAATGAGCAGTTCTTC.

V usage is TRBV5-5 and J usage is TRBJ2-4, with D possibly being TRBD2 (6 bases). V was trimmed by 2 bases and J by 8 bases, leaving 14 bases between them. CDR1 SGHKS and CDR2 YYEKEE come from the germline V gene (reference sequence). The CDR3 loop spans 14 amino acids. The DNA of the CDR3 is TGTGCCAGCAGCTTTGGGATGGGGGAGGACATTCAGTACTTC. It translates to CASSFGMGEDIQYF.

The sample holds one count of this clone. The chain couples TRBV25-1 to TRBJ2-7; D is ambiguous. The CDR3 is 14 residues long. Trimming shortened V by 4 bases and J by 3 bases, and 13 bases separated the two germline ends. Looked up from germline, CDR1 is MGHDK and CDR2 is SYGVNS. The DNA of the CDR3 is TGTGCCAGCAGTGTAAGCACCGAATACTACGAGCAGTACTTC. This translates into CASSVSTEYYEQYF.

The V gene is TRBV4-2, the J gene TRBJ2-2; 7 bases map to TRBD1. The CDR3 runs to 14 residues. J lost 3 bases, V lost 4 bases, and 2 bases had no gene match. Germline V gene lookup returns CDR1 LGHNA and CDR2 YNFKEQ. The DNA of the CDR3 is TGTGCCAGCAGCCCCGGACAGGACACCGGGGAGCTGTTTTTT. Amino acid sequence: CASSPGQDTGELFF.

V gene TRBV6-5 combines with J gene TRBJ2-5; D unresolved. Deletions cut 5 bases from V and 6 bases from J, with 13 bases between. This CDR3 region has 13 residues. Germline lookup yields CDR1 MNHEY and CDR2 SVGAGI. The CDR3 reads CASSKVLWQTQYF. The DNA for the CDR3 is TGTGCCAGCAGTAAAGTTCTTTGGCAGACCCAGTACTTC.

This clone was observed a single time. The chain links TRBV20-1 to TRBJ2-1; TRBD1 is a possible D gene (5 bases). This CDR3 has 11 amino acids. Between the trimmed V and J ends, which lost 4 bases and 13 bases, there was a span of 14 bases. Germline V CDR1 and CDR2: DFQATT, SNEGSKA (reference sequence). CDR3 DNA: TGCAGTGCTACCCATGGACAACGCCAGTTCTTC. It encodes CSATHGQRQFF.

This clone was detected a few times. The V and J genes are TRBV2 and TRBJ1-5, with 9 positions matching TRBD1. CDR1 is SNHLY, CDR2 FYNNEI, per germline. CDR3 size: 15 residues. V lost 4 bases to trimming and J lost 3 bases; unmatched junction nucleotides: 4. The CDR3 DNA sequence: TGTGCCAGCAGTGGAAGGGACAGGGTCAATCAGCCCCAGCATTTT. Its translation is CASSGRDRVNQPQHF.

The chain is built from TRBV19 and TRBJ1-6; D call uncertain. Germline CDR1 LNHDA, CDR2 SQIVND (reference sequence). The CDR3 covers 12 residues. V lost 5 bases and J 10 bases, leaving 9 bases between the germline ends. The CDR3 spells CASSRDGSPLHF. For the CDR3, the DNA is TGTGCCAGTAGTCGCGACGGGTCACCCCTCCACTTT.

The J gene is TRBJ1-5, the V gene TRBV28, with D possibly TRBD1 on 5 matching bases. The CDR3 is made up of 13 amino acids. V shed 4 bases and J shed 5 bases, with 9 bases lying between them. Germline loops: CDR1 MDHEN, CDR2 SYDVKM. Here the CDR3 DNA reads TGTGCCAGCAGTTCCGACAGAGATCAGCCCCAGCATTTT. Translation: CASSSDRDQPQHF. Together with reference TRBV28 and TRBJ1-5, the CDR3 gives the full variable domain: DVKVTQSSRYLVKRTGEKVFLECVQDMDHENMFWYRQDPGLGLRLIYFSYDVKMKEKGDIPEGYSVSREKKERFSLILESASTNQTSMYLCASSSDRDQPQHFGDGTRLSIL.

The V and J genes are TRBV5-4 and TRBJ1-1; 9 positions agree with TRBD1. The CDR3 is made up of 13 amino acids. J gave up 7 bases and V 4 bases, and 5 bases lay outside the gene matches. Germline CDR1 SGHNT, CDR2 YYREEE (reference sequence). The CDR3 sequence: CASSGDRANEAFF. As DNA, the CDR3 is TGTGCCAGCAGCGGGGACAGGGCGAATGAAGCTTTCTTT. The full variable domain, its missing parts supplied by reference TRBV5-4 and TRBJ1-1, is ETGVTQSPTHLIKTRGQQVTLRCSSQSGHNTVSWYQQALGQGPQFIFQYYREEENGRGNFPPRFSGLQFPNYSSELNVNALELDDSALYLCASSGDRANEAFFGQGTRLTVV.

The rearrangement uses TRBV7-7 and TRBJ2-5; 8 positions agree with TRBD1. TRBJ2-7 matches the DNA end more closely, so the J call is doubtful. The CDR3 contains 15 residues. Germline V gene sequence: CDR1 SSHAT, CDR2 FNYEAQ (reference sequence). CDR3 DNA: TGTGCCAGCAGCTTAGGGACCGGGACAGGCTACGAGCAGTACTTC. Protein product: CASSLGTGTGYEQYF.

The V gene is TRBV19, the J gene TRBJ1-3, with a tentative D call TRBD1 (5 bases). V lost 9 bases and J lost 1, with 13 bases in between. Per the germline V gene, CDR1 is LNHDA and CDR2 is SQIVND (reference sequence). This CDR3 spans 14 amino acids. The CDR3 here is CASSQESSGNTIYF. CDR3 coding DNA: TGTGCCAGCTCACAGGAGTCTTCTGGAAACACCATATATTTT.

The chain links TRBV2 to TRBJ1-6; 8 bases agree with TRBD1. CDR1 is SNHLY and CDR2 is FYNNEI in the germline V gene. With 4 bases clipped from V and 6 bases from J, the junction kept 8 bases outside the gene matches. This CDR3 region has 16 residues. The CDR3 region is CASSGQGAIGNSPLHF. DNA for the CDR3: TGTGCCAGCAGTGGGCAGGGGGCAATCGGTAATTCACCCCTCCACTTT.

This chain links TRBV6-6 with TRBJ2-7; maybe TRBD2 (5 bases). Trimming pared 2 bases from V and 4 bases from J, leaving 15 bases between. CDR1 and CDR2 (germline): MNHNY, SVGAGI (reference sequence). The CDR3 is 15 residues long. The CDR3 DNA reads TGTGCCAGCAGTTACCCTGATATCGGGGTATACGAGCAGTACTTC. It specifies CASSYPDIGVYEQYF.

This chain joins TRBV4-2 and TRBJ1-2; 8 positions agree with TRBD1. V was clipped by 3 bases and J by 4 bases; unmatched bases: 4. The CDR3 sequence is 14 residues long. Germline assignment: CDR1 LGHNA and CDR2 YNFKEQ. CDR3 bases: TGTGCCAGCAGCCAGACCGGACAGGGCTATGGCTACACCTTC. Translation gives CASSQTGQGYGYTF.